A selection of T cell receptor beta chains follows, all from one sample in a study of shared clonotypes between healthy human individuals. TCRdb keeps only in-frame clones here, not all; method: immunoSEQ multiplex PCR. Of 850,000 to 1,200,000 clones detected, about 77% appear once; the ten largest clones hold about 1.5%. Sequencing used memory CD4+ T cells sorted from blood. The origin of the receptors is a man aged 18 to 35 in good health. CDR3s include the opening cysteine and the closing phenylalanine or tryptophan. D genes are given only for firm matches. The listing skips clone size in some rows; elsewhere it reads once, few, many or a size class.

cdr3_aa	cdr3_nt	j_call	d_call	v_call	clone_size
CSVPRFGGGKNTEAFF	TGCAGCGTTCCAAGGTTCGGGGGAGGAAAGAACACTGAAGCTTTCTTT	TRBJ1-1	.	TRBV29-1	.
CATTPGNIASGANVLTF	TGTGCCACGACGCCGGGAAATATAGCTTCTGGGGCCAACGTCCTGACTTTC	TRBJ2-6	.	TRBV2	.
CASSSQGYEQYF	TGTGCCAGCAGCTCTCAGGGTTACGAGCAGTACTTC	TRBJ2-7	.	TRBV11-2	.
CARGKRADEQFF	TGTGCCAGGGGTAAGCGAGCCGATGAGCAGTTCTTC	TRBJ2-1	.	TRBV2	.
CASSTGRGLYNEQFF	TGTGCCAGCAGCACGGGGCGGGGGCTGTACAATGAGCAGTTCTTC	TRBJ2-1	.	TRBV7-6	.
CASSPGYEQYF	TGTGCCAGCAGCCCCGGTTACGAGCAGTACTTC	TRBJ2-7	.	TRBV28	.
CASSARRTGNSPLHF	TGTGCCAGCAGTGCCCGAAGGACAGGGAATTCACCCCTCCACTTT	TRBJ1-6	TRBD1	TRBV6-5	.
CASRPRQAQETQYF	TGCGCCAGCAGACCCAGACAAGCCCAAGAGACCCAGTACTTC	TRBJ2-5	.	TRBV5-1	.
CASTLAGGLGGELFF	TGTGCCAGCACCCTAGCGGGGGGCCTTGGCGGGGAGCTGTTTTTT	TRBJ2-2	TRBD2	TRBV27	.
CASRGGGLSTEAFF	TGTGCCAGCAGAGGTGGGGGACTTTCAACTGAAGCTTTCTTT	TRBJ1-1	.	TRBV5-4	.
CASSLAWEVNTEAFF	TGCGCCAGCAGCTTGGCCTGGGAGGTGAACACTGAAGCTTTCTTT	TRBJ1-1	.	TRBV5-1	.
CASLATIGNIQYF	TGTGCCAGCCTTGCAACGATCGGAAACATTCAGTACTTC	TRBJ2-4	.	TRBV2	few
CASSIPGVGGYTF	TGTGCCAGTAGTATCCCCGGGGTAGGTGGCTACACCTTC	TRBJ1-2	.	TRBV19	.
CASSWDRGQETQYF	TGTGCCAGCAGCTGGGACAGGGGGCAAGAGACCCAGTACTTC	TRBJ2-5	TRBD1	TRBV7-9	.
CASIEGGWGSPLHF	TGTGCCAGCATCGAGGGGGGCTGGGGTTCACCCCTCCACTTT	TRBJ1-6	.	TRBV6-1	.
CASGQGAVGNQPQHF	TGTGCCAGCGGACAGGGGGCAGTCGGCAATCAGCCCCAGCATTTT	TRBJ1-5	TRBD1	TRBV27	.
CASSLSAGANVLTF	TGTGCCAGCTCTCTCAGCGCTGGGGCCAACGTCCTGACTTTC	TRBJ2-6	.	TRBV18	.
CASRKPGQGNTEAFF	TGTGCCAGCAGAAAACCGGGACAGGGGAACACTGAAGCTTTCTTT	TRBJ1-1	TRBD1	TRBV6-5	.
CACRGVHGQPQHF	TGTGCCTGCAGGGGGGTCCATGGTCAGCCCCAGCATTTT	TRBJ1-5	TRBD1	TRBV30	.
CASSSGRSYNSPLHF	TGTGCCAGCAGTTCCGGGCGCTCCTATAATTCACCCCTCCACTTT	TRBJ1-6	.	TRBV25-1	.
CASSLGGLAGGSYEQYF	TGTGCCAGCAGTTTGGGCGGACTAGCGGGGGGGTCTTACGAGCAGTACTTC	TRBJ2-7	TRBD2	TRBV28	.
CASNRGQNSGNTIYF	TGTGCCAGCAATAGGGGACAGAACTCTGGAAACACCATATATTTT	TRBJ1-3	TRBD1	TRBV6-6	few
CASSEASGLGGYTF	TGTGCCAGCAGTGAAGCTTCCGGTTTGGGGGGCTACACCTTC	TRBJ1-2	.	TRBV2	.
CASSIRTNTGELFF	TGCGCCAGCAGCATACGAACCAACACCGGGGAGCTGTTTTTT	TRBJ2-2	.	TRBV5-1	.
CASSSHQRTDYSEQFF	TGCGCCAGCAGCTCCCACCAGCGGACAGATTACAGTGAGCAGTTCTTC	TRBJ2-1	.	TRBV5-1	.
CASSQDRGGETQYF	TGTGCCAGCAGCCAAGACAGGGGGGGCGAGACCCAGTACTTC	TRBJ2-5	TRBD1	TRBV11-1	.
CASSRDRYTNYGYTF	TGTGCCAGCAGCCGGGACAGGTACACTAACTATGGCTACACCTTC	TRBJ1-2	TRBD1	TRBV11-1	.
CASSADSGRDTQYF	TGTGCCAGCAGCGCCGACAGTGGGAGGGATACGCAGTATTTT	TRBJ2-3	.	TRBV25-1	.
CASSTSGTGRGGELFF	TGTGCCAGCAGCACAAGTGGGACAGGGCGGGGCGGGGAGCTGTTTTTT	TRBJ2-2	TRBD1	TRBV28	few
CAISEKTGYSSYEQYF	TGTGCCATCAGTGAAAAGACAGGCTATAGCTCCTACGAGCAGTACTTC	TRBJ2-7	.	TRBV10-3	few
CASSLDWAEAFF	TGTGCCAGCAGCTTAGATTGGGCTGAAGCTTTCTTT	TRBJ1-1	.	TRBV7-2	.
CASGGLGTYEQYF	TGTGCCTCAGGGGGGTTGGGGACCTACGAGCAGTACTTC	TRBJ2-7	.	TRBV28	.
CASSGPDRVKSYSNQPQHF	TGTGCCAGTTCCGGTCCGGACAGGGTAAAGAGTTATAGCAATCAGCCCCAGCATTTT	TRBJ1-5	TRBD1	TRBV19	.
CASSAGGTSGPSTDTQYF	TGTGCCAGCAGCGCGGGGGGGACTAGCGGGCCCAGCACAGATACGCAGTATTTT	TRBJ2-3	TRBD2	TRBV9	few
CASSLLVGVLGSGNTIYF	TGTGCCAGCAGCTTACTAGTGGGAGTACTGGGCTCTGGAAACACCATATATTTT	TRBJ1-3	.	TRBV21-1	.
CASSGIGQGSYNEQFF	TGTGCCAGCAGTGGGATAGGACAGGGCTCCTACAATGAGCAGTTCTTC	TRBJ2-1	TRBD1	TRBV6-1	.
CASSLAADRASQSNQPQHF	TGCGCCAGCAGCTTGGCCGCAGACAGGGCCAGTCAAAGCAATCAGCCCCAGCATTTT	TRBJ1-5	TRBD1	TRBV5-1	.
CASSPGQRDQPQHF	TGTGCCAGCAGCCCGGGACAGCGCGATCAGCCCCAGCATTTT	TRBJ1-5	TRBD1	TRBV27	once
CASSISRRNTEAFF	TGTGCCAGTAGTATAAGCCGCAGAAACACTGAAGCTTTCTTT	TRBJ1-1	.	TRBV19	.
CASSTSGMYTGELFF	TGTGCCAGCAGCACCTCGGGAATGTACACCGGGGAGCTGTTTTTT	TRBJ2-2	.	TRBV7-9	.
CASSRSGGGYTDTQYF	TGTGCCAGCAGCCGAAGCGGCGGGGGTTACACAGATACGCAGTATTTT	TRBJ2-3	TRBD2	TRBV7-3	.
CSAADREGKGYTF	TGCAGCGCAGCGGACAGGGAGGGAAAAGGCTACACCTTC	TRBJ1-2	TRBD1	TRBV29-1	.
CSGAGDRDRGFDEQFF	TGCAGCGGAGCAGGAGATCGGGACAGGGGGTTCGATGAGCAGTTCTTC	TRBJ2-1	TRBD1	TRBV29-1	many
CASSIGGKGYETQYF	TGTGCCAGCAGTATAGGGGGGAAGGGGTACGAGACCCAGTACTTC	TRBJ2-5	.	TRBV6-6	.
CASSPQATDTQYF	TGCGCCAGCAGTCCCCAAGCGACAGATACGCAGTATTTT	TRBJ2-3	.	TRBV10-1	few
CASSAGQILNYGYTF	TGTGCCAGCAGCGCCGGACAGATTCTTAACTATGGCTACACCTTC	TRBJ1-2	.	TRBV9	few
CASRTGQSSYNEQFF	TGTGCCAGCAGGACGGGGCAGAGCTCCTACAATGAGCAGTTCTTC	TRBJ2-1	.	TRBV7-2	many
CASSVGRQETQYF	TGTGCCAGCAGTGTTGGGAGACAAGAGACCCAGTACTTC	TRBJ2-5	.	TRBV2	.
CASSLGGDEKLFF	TGTGCCAGCAGTTTGGGGGGGGATGAAAAACTGTTTTTT	TRBJ1-4	.	TRBV28	.
CASKQGPDTQYF	TGTGCCAGCAAACAGGGCCCAGATACGCAGTATTTT	TRBJ2-3	.	TRBV6-6	once
CAWVGTKRNIQYF	TGTGCCTGGGTCGGGACTAAGAGAAACATTCAGTACTTC	TRBJ2-4	TRBD2	TRBV30	.
CASSWRLYYEQYF	TGTGCCAGCAGCTGGAGGTTGTACTACGAGCAGTACTTC	TRBJ2-7	.	TRBV11-2	few